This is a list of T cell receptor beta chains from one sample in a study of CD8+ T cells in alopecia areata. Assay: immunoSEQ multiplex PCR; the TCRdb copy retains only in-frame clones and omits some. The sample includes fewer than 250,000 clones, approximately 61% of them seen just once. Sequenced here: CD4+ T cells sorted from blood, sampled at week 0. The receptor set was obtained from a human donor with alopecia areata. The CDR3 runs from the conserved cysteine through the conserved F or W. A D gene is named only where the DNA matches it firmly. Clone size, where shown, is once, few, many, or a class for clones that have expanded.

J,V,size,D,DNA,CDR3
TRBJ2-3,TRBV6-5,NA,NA,TGTGCCAGCAGTCCCCCACCGCCAGATACGCAGTATTTT,CASSPPPPDTQYF
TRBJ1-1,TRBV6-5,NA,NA,TGTGCCACCTCGGGGGGCATGAACACTGAAGCTTTCTTT,CATSGGMNTEAFF
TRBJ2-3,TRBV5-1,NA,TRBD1,TGCGCCAGCAGCCCATCCCCACAGGGGGATACGCAGTATTTT,CASSPSPQGDTQYF
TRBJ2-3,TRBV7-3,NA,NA,TGTGCCAGCAGCTTAATGGCTAGCACAGATACGCAGTATTTT,CASSLMASTDTQYF
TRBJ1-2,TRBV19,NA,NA,TGTGCCAGTAGTAGATCCCGCGTAGGAGGCTACACCTTC,CASSRSRVGGYTF
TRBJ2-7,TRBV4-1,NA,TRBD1,TGCGCCAGCAGCCAAGATGGCCAGGGGGCCTACGAGCAGTACTTC,CASSQDGQGAYEQYF
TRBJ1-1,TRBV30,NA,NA,TGTGCCTGGATCAGGGTGGGGACGAACACTGAAGCTTTCTTT,CAWIRVGTNTEAFF
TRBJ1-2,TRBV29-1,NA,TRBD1,TGCAGCGTTGAACTGACAGGGAAGTACTACACCTTC,CSVELTGKYYTF
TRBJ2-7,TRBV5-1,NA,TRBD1,TGCGCCAGCCTGGGACAGCAGCGCGAGCAGTACTTC,CASLGQQREQYF
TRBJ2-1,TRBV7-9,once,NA,TGTGCCAGCAGCTTAGATGGAAACTACAATGAGCAGTTCTTC,CASSLDGNYNEQFF
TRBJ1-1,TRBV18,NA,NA,TGTGCCAGCTCCAGTGAGAACACTGAAGCTTTCTTT,CASSSENTEAFF
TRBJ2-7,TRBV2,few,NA,TGTGCCAGCAGTGATGTTTTCTCCTACGAGCAGTACTTC,CASSDVFSYEQYF
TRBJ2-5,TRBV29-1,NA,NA,TGCAGCGGGGGAGAGCCGGGGGAGACCCAGTACTTC,CSGGEPGETQYF
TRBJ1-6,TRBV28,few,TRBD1,TGTGCCAGCAGTTCGACAGGGGGGTTTTCACCCCTCCACTTT,CASSSTGGFSPLHF
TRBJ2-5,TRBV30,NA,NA,TGTGCCTGCAGGGGTCGGGAGACCCAGTACTTC,CACRGRETQYF
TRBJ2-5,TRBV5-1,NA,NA,TGCGCCAGCGCGCCGACAGGCACCTACCAAGAGACCCAGTACTTC,CASAPTGTYQETQYF
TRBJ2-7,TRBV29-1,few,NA,TGCAGCGTTTTGGGGGAGGCTTACTCTCAGTACTTC,CSVLGEAYSQYF
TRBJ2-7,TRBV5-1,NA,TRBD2,TGCGCCAGCAGCTTGGGCGTGAGCGGGAGGGCCTACGAGCAGTACTTC,CASSLGVSGRAYEQYF